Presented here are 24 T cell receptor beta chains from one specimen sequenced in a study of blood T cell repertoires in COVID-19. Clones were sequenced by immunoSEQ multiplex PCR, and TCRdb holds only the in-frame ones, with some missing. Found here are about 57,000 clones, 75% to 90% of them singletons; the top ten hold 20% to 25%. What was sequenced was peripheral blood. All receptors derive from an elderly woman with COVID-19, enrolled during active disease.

The CDR3: CASSYGQGGPQETQYF. The CDR3 DNA is TGTGCCAGCAGCTACGGACAGGGGGGCCCCCAAGAGACCCAGTACTTC. The chain carries TRBV9 and TRBJ2-5, with 10 bases lining up with TRBD1. The CDR3 has 16 amino acids. V gave up 4 bases and J gave up 1 base; unmatched junction bases: 7. Germline CDR1 is SGDLS and CDR2 is YYNGEE. Drawing the rest from reference TRBV9 and TRBJ2-5, the complete variable domain is DSGVTQTPKHLITATGQRVTLRCSPRSGDLSVYWYQQSLDQGLQFLIQYYNGEERAKGNILERFSAQQFPDLHSELNLSSLELGDSALYFCASSYGQGGPQETQYFGPGTRLLVL.

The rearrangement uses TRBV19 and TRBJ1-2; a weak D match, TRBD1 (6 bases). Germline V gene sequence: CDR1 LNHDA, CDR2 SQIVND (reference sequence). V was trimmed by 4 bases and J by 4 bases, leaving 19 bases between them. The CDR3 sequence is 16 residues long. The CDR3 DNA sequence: TGTGCCAGTAGTACCTCGACGACAGGCTCCTTCTATGGCTACACCTTC. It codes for CASSTSTTGSFYGYTF.

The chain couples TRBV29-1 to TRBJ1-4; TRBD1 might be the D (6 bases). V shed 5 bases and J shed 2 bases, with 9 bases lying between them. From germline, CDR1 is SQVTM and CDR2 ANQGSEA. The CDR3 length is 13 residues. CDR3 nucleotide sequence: TGCAGCGTTCAACAGGGCACTAATGAAAAACTGTTTTTT. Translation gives CSVQQGTNEKLFF.

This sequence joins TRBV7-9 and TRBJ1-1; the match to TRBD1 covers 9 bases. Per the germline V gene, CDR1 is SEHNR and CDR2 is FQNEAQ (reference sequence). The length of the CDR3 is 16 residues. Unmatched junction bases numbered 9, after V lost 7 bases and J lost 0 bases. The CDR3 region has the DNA TGTGCCAGCATCAGATCGGGGACAGGGCTGAACACTGAAGCTTTCTTT. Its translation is CASIRSGTGLNTEAFF.

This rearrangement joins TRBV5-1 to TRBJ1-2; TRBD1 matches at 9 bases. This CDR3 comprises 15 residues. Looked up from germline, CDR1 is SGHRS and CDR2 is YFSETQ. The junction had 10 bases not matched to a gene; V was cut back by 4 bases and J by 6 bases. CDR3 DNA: TGCGCCAGCAGCGTGACGGGACAGGGAGTCGATGGCTACACCTTC. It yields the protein CASSVTGQGVDGYTF. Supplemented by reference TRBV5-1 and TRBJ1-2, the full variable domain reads KAGVTQTPRYLIKTRGQQVTLSCSPISGHRSVSWYQQTPGQGLQFLFEYFSETQRNKGNFPGRFSGRQFSNSRSEMNVSTLELGDSALYLCASSVTGQGVDGYTFGSGTRLTVV.

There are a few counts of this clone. The CDR3 sequence: CASSLDRAKIYNEQFF. The CDR3 DNA reads as TGTGCCAGCAGCTTGGACAGGGCTAAAATCTACAATGAGCAGTTCTTC. The V call is TRBV7-6, the J call TRBJ2-1; 8 nucleotides line up with TRBD1. The CDR3 runs 16 residues. J gave up 3 bases and V 3 bases, and 7 bases lay outside the gene matches. Germline loops: CDR1 SGHVS, CDR2 FNYEAQ. Filled out from reference TRBV7-6 and TRBJ2-1, the complete variable domain reads GAGVSQSPRYKVTKRGQDVALRCDPISGHVSLYWYRQALGQGPEFLTYFNYEAQQDKSGLPNDRFSAERPEGSISTLTIQRTEQRDSAMYRCASSLDRAKIYNEQFFGPGTRLTVL.

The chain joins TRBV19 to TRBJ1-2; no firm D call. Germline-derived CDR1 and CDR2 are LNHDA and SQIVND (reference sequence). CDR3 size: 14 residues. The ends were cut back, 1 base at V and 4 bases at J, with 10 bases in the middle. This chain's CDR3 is CASSIGEKSYGYTF. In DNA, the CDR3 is TGTGCCAGTAGTATAGGTGAGAAAAGCTATGGCTACACCTTC.

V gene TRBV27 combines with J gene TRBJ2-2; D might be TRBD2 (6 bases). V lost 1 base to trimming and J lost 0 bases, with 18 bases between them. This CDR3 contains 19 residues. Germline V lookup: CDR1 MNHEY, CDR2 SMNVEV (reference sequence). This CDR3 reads CASSLYGGRGTANTGELFF. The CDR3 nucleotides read TGTGCCAGCAGTTTATACGGGGGTAGGGGAACGGCGAACACCGGGGAGCTGTTTTTT.

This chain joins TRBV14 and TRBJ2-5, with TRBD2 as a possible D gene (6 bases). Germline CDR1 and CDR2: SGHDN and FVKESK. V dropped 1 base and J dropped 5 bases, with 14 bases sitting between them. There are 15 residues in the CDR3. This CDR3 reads CASSQGGTRVETQYF. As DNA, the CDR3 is TGTGCCAGCAGCCAAGGGGGGACTCGTGTTGAGACCCAGTACTTC.

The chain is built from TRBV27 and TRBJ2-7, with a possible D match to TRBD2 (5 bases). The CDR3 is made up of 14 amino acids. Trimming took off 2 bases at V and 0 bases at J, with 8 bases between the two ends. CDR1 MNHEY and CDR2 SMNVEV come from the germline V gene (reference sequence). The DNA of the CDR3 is TGTGCCAGCAGTTTACCGGGGATCTCCTACGAGCAGTACTTC. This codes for CASSLPGISYEQYF.

This chain's CDR3 is CASRSSRPQETQYF. In nucleotides, the CDR3 is TGTGCCAGTAGGAGTTCTAGGCCCCAAGAGACCCAGTACTTC. The chain links TRBV19 to TRBJ2-5; D gene uncertain. This CDR3 spans 14 amino acids. The V gene's germline CDR1 is LNHDA and CDR2 SQIVND (reference sequence). V lost 6 bases and J 1 base, leaving 12 bases between the germline ends.

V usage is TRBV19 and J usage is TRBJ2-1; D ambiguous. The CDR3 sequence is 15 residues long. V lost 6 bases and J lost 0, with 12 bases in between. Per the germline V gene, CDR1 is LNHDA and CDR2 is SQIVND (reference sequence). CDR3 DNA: TGTGCCAGTAGCAACCGGGTGACCTCCTACAATGAGCAGTTCTTC. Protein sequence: CASSNRVTSYNEQFF.

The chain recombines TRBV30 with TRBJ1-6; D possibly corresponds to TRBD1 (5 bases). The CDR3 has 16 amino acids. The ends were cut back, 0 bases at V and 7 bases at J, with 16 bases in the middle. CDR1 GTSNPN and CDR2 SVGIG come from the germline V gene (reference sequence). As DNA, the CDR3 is TGTGCCTGGAGTGTATCTTTGAGACAGAAAAATTCACCCCTCCACTTT. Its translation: CAWSVSLRQKNSPLHF.

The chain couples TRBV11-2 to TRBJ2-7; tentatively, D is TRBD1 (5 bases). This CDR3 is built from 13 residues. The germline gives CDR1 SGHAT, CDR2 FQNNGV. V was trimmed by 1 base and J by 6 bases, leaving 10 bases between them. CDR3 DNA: TGTGCCAGCAGCTTAGGGCAGGGCGGCGAGCAGTACTTC. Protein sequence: CASSLGQGGEQYF.

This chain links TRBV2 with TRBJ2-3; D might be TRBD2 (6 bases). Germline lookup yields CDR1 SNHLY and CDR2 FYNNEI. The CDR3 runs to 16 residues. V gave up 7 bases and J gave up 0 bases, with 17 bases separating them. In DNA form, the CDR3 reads TGTGCCAGCACTGAGGAGCGGGTGTTTAGCACAGATACGCAGTATTTT. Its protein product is CASTEERVFSTDTQYF. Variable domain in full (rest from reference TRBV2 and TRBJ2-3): EPEVTQTPSHQVTQMGQEVILRCVPISNHLYFYWYRQILGQKVEFLVSFYNNEISEKSEIFDDQFSVERPDGSNFTLKIRSTKLEDSAMYFCASTEERVFSTDTQYFGPGTRLTVL.

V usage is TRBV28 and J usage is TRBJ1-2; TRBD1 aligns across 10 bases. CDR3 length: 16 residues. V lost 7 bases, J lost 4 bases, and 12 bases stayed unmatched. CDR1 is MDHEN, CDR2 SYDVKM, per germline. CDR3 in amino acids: CASTGGTGEPSYGYTF. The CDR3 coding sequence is TGTGCCAGCACCGGAGGGACAGGGGAGCCTAGCTATGGCTACACCTTC.

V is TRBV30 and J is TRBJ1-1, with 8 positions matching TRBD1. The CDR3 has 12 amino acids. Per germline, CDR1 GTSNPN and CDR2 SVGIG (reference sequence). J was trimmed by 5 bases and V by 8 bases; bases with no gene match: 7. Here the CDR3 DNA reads TGTGCCCAATATACAGGGGGAACTGAAGCTTTCTTT. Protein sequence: CAQYTGGTEAFF.

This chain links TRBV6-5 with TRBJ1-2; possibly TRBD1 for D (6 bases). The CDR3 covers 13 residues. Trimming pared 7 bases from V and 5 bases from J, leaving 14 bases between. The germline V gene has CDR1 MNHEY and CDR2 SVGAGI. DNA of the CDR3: TGTGCCAGCAATTTGGCGGACAGTTATGGCTACACCTTC. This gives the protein CASNLADSYGYTF.

In nucleotides, the CDR3 is TGTGCCAGTCACCCAGGGGGCTCTGGAAACACCATATATTTT. Residues: CASHPGGSGNTIYF. This chain joins TRBV6-5 and TRBJ1-3, with TRBD1 matching over 7 bases. Trimming took 9 bases from V and 0 from J; bases not matched to a gene: 5. The CDR3 is 14 amino acids. Germline values: CDR1 MNHEY, CDR2 SVGAGI.

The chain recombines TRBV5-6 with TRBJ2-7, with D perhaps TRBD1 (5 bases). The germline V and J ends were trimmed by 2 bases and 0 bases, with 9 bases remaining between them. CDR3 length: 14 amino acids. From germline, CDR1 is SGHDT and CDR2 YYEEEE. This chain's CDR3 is CASSLPDSSYEQYF. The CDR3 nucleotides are TGTGCCAGCAGCTTACCCGACAGCTCCTACGAGCAGTACTTC.

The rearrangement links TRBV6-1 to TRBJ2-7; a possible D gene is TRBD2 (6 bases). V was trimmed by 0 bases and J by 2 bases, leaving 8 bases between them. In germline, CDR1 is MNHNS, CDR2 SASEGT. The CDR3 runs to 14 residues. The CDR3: CASSEAGGTYEQYF. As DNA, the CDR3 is TGTGCCAGCAGTGAAGCGGGGGGTACCTACGAGCAGTACTTC.

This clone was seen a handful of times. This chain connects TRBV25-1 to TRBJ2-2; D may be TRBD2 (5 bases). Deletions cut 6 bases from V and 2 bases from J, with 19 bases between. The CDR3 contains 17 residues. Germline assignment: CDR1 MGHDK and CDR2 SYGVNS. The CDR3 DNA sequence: TGTGCCAGCAGCCCTACCGGGGTCATCTTAAACACCGGGGAGCTGTTTTTT. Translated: CASSPTGVILNTGELFF.

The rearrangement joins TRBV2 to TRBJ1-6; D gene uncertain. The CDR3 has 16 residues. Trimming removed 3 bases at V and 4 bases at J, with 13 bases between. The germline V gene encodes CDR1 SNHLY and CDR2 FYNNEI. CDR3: CASSDPPGSYNSPLHF. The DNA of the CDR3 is TGTGCCAGCAGTGACCCCCCGGGATCTTATAATTCACCCCTCCACTTT.

The DNA of the CDR3 is TGTGCCAGCACCCCCGCGGTTAGCGTGAGCTCCTACAATGAGCAGTTCTTC. Residues: CASTPAVSVSSYNEQFF. The gene calls are TRBV2 and TRBJ2-1, with D possibly matching TRBD2 (5 bases). V lost 7 bases and J lost 0, with 19 bases in between. The CDR3 extends over 17 amino acids. In germline, CDR1 is SNHLY, CDR2 FYNNEI. The variable domain in full, completed from reference TRBV2 and TRBJ2-1, reads EPEVTQTPSHQVTQMGQEVILRCVPISNHLYFYWYRQILGQKVEFLVSFYNNEISEKSEIFDDQFSVERPDGSNFTLKIRSTKLEDSAMYFCASTPAVSVSSYNEQFFGPGTRLTVL.